A single sample gave rise to the 8 T cell receptor beta chains below, sequenced in a study of CD8 T cells in ankylosing spondylitis. TCRdb reprocessed the 5' RACE reads via MiXCR and lists one record per CDR3 protein. The data contain about 130,000 distinct CDR3 sequences, approximately 7.3% of them singletons. The sequenced sample was blood, either unsorted or a sorted T cell fraction (not recorded which). Every receptor here comes from a female donor with ankylosing spondylitis or in good health (not recorded which).

There are a few counts of this clonotype. V gene TRBV30 combines with J gene TRBJ2-2; no clear D. The CDR3 sequence is 14 residues long. Germline V lookup: CDR1 GTSNPN, CDR2 SVGIG (reference sequence). V lost 2 bases and J lost 2, with 9 bases in between. The CDR3 DNA follows: TGTGCCTGGAGTCCCGGGCCCAACACCGGGGAGCTGTTTTTT. Translating gives CAWSPGPNTGELFF.

This clonotype was observed many times. The genes are TRBV18 and TRBJ1-1; possibly TRBD1 for D (5 bases). The V end was cut by 3 bases, the J end by 4 bases, with 12 bases between. Per the germline V gene, CDR1 is KGHSH and CDR2 is LQKENI. The CDR3 sequence is 14 residues long. This CDR3 reads CASSPTGTVTEAFF. CDR3 bases: TGTGCCAGCTCACCGACGGGGACGGTCACTGAAGCTTTCTTT.

This clonotype was seen repeatedly, ten times or more. The rearrangement joins TRBV20-1 to TRBJ1-2, with 9 positions matching TRBD1. This CDR3 has 14 amino acids. V shed 1 base and J 4 bases; nucleotides not matched to a gene: 4. Germline CDR1 reads DFQATT; CDR2 reads SNEGSKA (reference sequence). CDR3 DNA: TGCAGTGCTAGAGTACAGGGGGCCTTCTATGGCTACACCTTC. Translating it yields CSARVQGAFYGYTF.

The DNA of the CDR3 is TGTGCCAGCAGCCCCGATTGGGGCGACGAAAGCTATGGCTACACCTTC. It specifies CASSPDWGDESYGYTF. The chain is built from TRBV12-3 or TRBV12-4 and TRBJ1-2, with D perhaps matching TRBD1 (5 bases). CDR3 length equals 16 residues. V lost 6 bases, J lost 4 bases, and 21 bases lay in between.

This clonotype was seen at least ten times. This chain uses TRBV5-1 with TRBJ2-2; D ambiguous. The CDR3 has 13 amino acids. Trimming shortened V by 4 bases and J by 7 bases, and 11 bases separated the two germline ends. CDR1 is SGHRS and CDR2 is YFSETQ in the germline V gene. The CDR3 sequence is CASSVTADGELFF. CDR3 DNA sequence: TGCGCCAGCAGCGTGACTGCTGACGGGGAGCTGTTTTTT.

Notes on this clonotype: An end of the junction does not agree with germline; a read error may underlie this. This chain links TRBV10-3 with TRBJ1-2; TRBD1 aligns across 10 bases. The CDR3 is 13 residues long. Germline loops: CDR1 ENHRY, CDR2 SYGVKD. The DNA for the CDR3 is TGTGTCATCACTGAGGACAGGGGGTATGGCTACACCTTC. This sequence encodes CVITEDRGYGYTF.

This clonotype is judged large. The chain recombines TRBV5-1 with TRBJ1-1; D unresolved. This CDR3 has 12 residues. CDR1 and CDR2 from the germline V gene are SGHRS and YFSETQ. V dropped 0 bases and J dropped 9 bases, with 9 bases sitting between them. The CDR3 reads CASSLDGKQAFF. DNA for the CDR3: TGCGCCAGCAGCTTGGATGGGAAACAAGCTTTCTTT.

Many counts were recorded for this clonotype. V usage is TRBV7-2 and J usage is TRBJ1-1; D not certain. V was clipped by 2 bases and J by 0 bases, with 10 bases between them. Germline CDR1 SGHTA, CDR2 FQGNSA. The CDR3 is 15 amino acids. CDR3 sequence (DNA): TGTGCCAGCAGCTTAAATCGGATCATGAACACTGAAGCTTTCTTT. Encoded protein: CASSLNRIMNTEAFF.